Listed below are T cell receptor beta chains from one sample, sequenced in a study of blood T cell repertoires in COVID-19. This table comes from immunoSEQ multiplex PCR, and its TCRdb copy is limited to in-frame clones, with some not included. The sample lists fewer than 250,000 clones; approximately 82% were seen once. The sample comprised peripheral blood. The receptor source for this set is a man aged 50-60 years with active or convalescent COVID-19. CDR3s include the opening cysteine and the closing phenylalanine or tryptophan. A D gene is named only where the DNA matches it firmly. Clone size, where shown, is once, few, many, or a class for clones that have expanded.

D gene,V gene,clone size,J gene,CDR3 DNA,CDR3 protein
TRBD1,TRBV5-1,NA,TRBJ2-2,TGCGCCAGCAGCCGGGACAGCCATTCACCGAACACCGGGGAGCTGTTTTTT,CASSRDSHSPNTGELFF
NA,TRBV28,NA,TRBJ2-3,TGTGCCAGCGGACTCCAACCTAGCACAGATACGCAGTATTTT,CASGLQPSTDTQYF
NA,TRBV6-4,once,TRBJ2-3,TGTGCCAGCAGTGGCAGGGGACTAAGCACAGATACGCAGTATTTT,CASSGRGLSTDTQYF
NA,TRBV29-1,NA,TRBJ1-2,TGCAGCGTTGAACGTGGCAGGGGAGTTTATGGCTACACCTTC,CSVERGRGVYGYTF
TRBD1,TRBV3-1/TRBV3-2,few,TRBJ2-5,TGTGCCACCGACAGGGTGGACGGGGAGACCCAGTACTTC,CATDRVDGETQYF
NA,TRBV27,few,TRBJ1-5,TGTGCCAGCAGTCCAGCGGACGTACTCGGGGGCAATCAGCCCCAGCATTTT,CASSPADVLGGNQPQHF
TRBD2,TRBV18,NA,TRBJ2-5,TGTGCCAGCTCACCACTGTTGGGACTAGCGGGATTGACCCAGTACTTC,CASSPLLGLAGLTQYF
TRBD2,TRBV6-4,NA,TRBJ2-1,TGTGCCAGCAGTGACGTAGGGACTAGCGGGAGGATAAAGGGTGAGCAGTTCTTC,CASSDVGTSGRIKGEQFF
TRBD1,TRBV6-6,NA,TRBJ1-6,TGTGCCAGCAGAACCGGGACAGGGGAGTCACCCCTCCACTTT,CASRTGTGESPLHF
NA,TRBV28,few,TRBJ2-7,TGTGCCAGCAGTTTGTTCACTTCTAGGGGCGAGCAGTACTTC,CASSLFTSRGEQYF
NA,TRBV10-3,NA,TRBJ2-7,TGTGCCATCAGTGAGGCCCTCGGAGGATCCTACGAGCAGTACTTC,CAISEALGGSYEQYF
NA,TRBV14,NA,TRBJ2-6,TGTGCCAGCAGCCTTACTTTCTCTGGGGCCAACGTCCTGACTTTC,CASSLTFSGANVLTF
NA,TRBV3-1/TRBV3-2,once,TRBJ1-1,TGTGCCAGCAGTCCATGGGGAAGAGGGACTGAAGCTTTCTTT,CASSPWGRGTEAFF
NA,TRBV29-1,NA,TRBJ1-1,TGCAGCGTTCCCCTTGACAGTGAAGCTTTCTTT,CSVPLDSEAFF
NA,TRBV28,once,TRBJ1-3,TGTGCCAGCAGTTTCTCTCTAAGCTCTGGAAACACCATATATTTT,CASSFSLSSGNTIYF
TRBD1,TRBV6-6,NA,TRBJ1-1,TGTGCCAGCAGTTCCGGACAGGGGGCGCGGGAGACTGAGGCTTTCTTT,CASSSGQGARETEAFF
NA,TRBV3-1/TRBV3-2,NA,TRBJ1-1,TGTGCCAGCAGCCAGTTACAGGGCGCTGAAGCTTTCTTT,CASSQLQGAEAFF
NA,TRBV19,NA,TRBJ1-1,TGTGCCAGTAGGCGGGGGGCTTTAACTGAAGCTTTCTTT,CASRRGALTEAFF
NA,TRBV3-1/TRBV3-2,once,TRBJ1-1,TGTGCCAGCAGCCAAGATCCCCGGACTGAAGCTTTCTTT,CASSQDPRTEAFF
NA,TRBV5-1,NA,TRBJ1-2,TGCGCCAGCAGCTTGGGTACAGGGAGCCCCGTTGATGGCTACACCTTC,CASSLGTGSPVDGYTF
TRBD1,TRBV4-1,few,TRBJ1-1,TGCGCCAGCAGCCAAGATAGGCAGGGGGCGCAGAAATTCACTGAAGCTTTCTTT,CASSQDRQGAQKFTEAFF
TRBD2,TRBV6-1,NA,TRBJ2-2,TGTGCCAGCAGTGATGGGACTAGCGGGATCGGGGAGCTGTTTTTT,CASSDGTSGIGELFF
NA,TRBV9,NA,TRBJ2-5,TGTGCCAGCAGCGGGTTTGGGCTAGCCAGCCAAGAGACCCAGTACTTC,CASSGFGLASQETQYF
NA,TRBV9,NA,TRBJ2-1,TGTGCCAGCAGCGTCCATCCTAGCGACAATGAGCAGTTCTTC,CASSVHPSDNEQFF
NA,TRBV21-1,NA,TRBJ2-7,TGTGCCAGCAGCAAAGGTGGGCGCTATAGCGAGCAGTACTTC,CASSKGGRYSEQYF
TRBD1,TRBV28,many,TRBJ2-7,TGTGCCAGCAGTTTTTTACAGGGGCGCTACGAGCAGTACTTC,CASSFLQGRYEQYF
TRBD1,TRBV6-6,NA,TRBJ1-6,TGTGCCAGCAGTACAGGGGGCCTAAATTCACCCCTCCACTTT,CASSTGGLNSPLHF